One and the same sample provided the 21 T cell receptor beta chains below, sequenced in a study of cytomegalovirus exposure and HLA in healthy donors. Primers included in the PCR were 60 Vbeta and 13 Jbeta primers. Repertoires were generated with immunoSEQ multiplex PCR, while TCRdb's copy carries only in-frame clones and drops some. The sample consists of more than 100,000 clones, approximately 70% of them appearing once. Sequenced material: PBMCs. These receptor sequences come from a man younger than 30 in good health and CMV-seronegative.

J is TRBJ1-6 and V is TRBV30; D perhaps matches TRBD1 (5 bases). This CDR3 has 13 residues. Germline V lookup: CDR1 GTSNPN, CDR2 SVGIG (reference sequence). V shed 1 base and J shed 10 bases, with 11 bases lying between them. The CDR3 DNA follows: TGTGCCTGGAGTGAGGACATGGGATCACCCCTCCACTTT. Encoded protein: CAWSEDMGSPLHF. Full variable domain (rest looked up from reference TRBV30 and TRBJ1-6): SQTIHQWPATLVQPVGSPLSLECTVEGTSNPNLYWYRQAAGRGLQLLFYSVGIGQISSEVPQNLSASRPQDRQFILSSKKLLLSDSGFYLCAWSEDMGSPLHFGNGTRLTVT.

This clone was detected a few times. The J gene is TRBJ2-1, the V gene TRBV28, with D possibly TRBD2 on 5 matching bases. This CDR3 comprises 15 residues. Trimming pared 5 bases from V and 7 bases from J, leaving 18 bases between. Germline V gene lookup returns CDR1 MDHEN and CDR2 SYDVKM. In DNA, the CDR3 is TGTGCCAGCAGTCTCCGGGGAGTTCGAAGAAATGAGCAGTTCTTC. Translation gives CASSLRGVRRNEQFF.

The V gene is TRBV28, the J gene TRBJ1-2; weak D call: TRBD1 (5 bases). Trimming removed 10 bases from V and 4 bases from J, with 10 bases in between. Germline CDR1 and CDR2: MDHEN and SYDVKM. CDR3 length equals 11 residues. CDR3 nucleotide sequence: TGTGCCACCCAGGGCAGCTATGGCTACACCTTC. This sequence encodes CATQGSYGYTF.

This chain uses TRBV19 with TRBJ1-1; 7 nucleotides line up with TRBD1. V lost 4 bases and J lost 5; bases outside the gene matches: 7. The CDR3 spans 14 residues. In germline, CDR1 is LNHDA, CDR2 SQIVND (reference sequence). The CDR3 region is CASSTQGGWTEAFF. The CDR3 bases are TGTGCCAGTAGTACTCAAGGGGGCTGGACTGAAGCTTTCTTT.

This clone was seen more than once but under ten times. The rearrangement joins TRBV5-4 to TRBJ2-7; 9 bases agree with TRBD2. Germline V gene data show CDR1 as SGHNT and CDR2 as YYREEE (reference sequence). The CDR3 totals 15 residues. The trim removed 4 bases at V and 2 bases at J, leaving 7 bases unmatched. This CDR3 reads CASSPGGGRAYEQYF. The CDR3, as DNA: TGTGCCAGCAGCCCCGGAGGCGGGAGGGCCTACGAGCAGTACTTC.

This clone occurred a few times. The chain carries TRBV6-4 and TRBJ2-1; the match to TRBD1 covers 10 bases. J was trimmed by 5 bases and V by 6 bases; bases with no gene match: 13. Germline-derived CDR1 and CDR2 are MRHNA and SNTAGT. The CDR3 covers 17 residues. CDR3 region: CASSHFTGTGVHNEQFF. The CDR3 DNA sequence: TGTGCCAGCAGCCACTTCACCGGGACAGGGGTCCACAATGAGCAGTTCTTC.

This chain connects TRBV19 to TRBJ2-7, with TRBD2 as a possible D gene (6 bases). The V gene lost 5 bases and the J gene lost 3 bases, with 11 bases spanning the gap. This CDR3 has 13 amino acids. CDR1 is LNHDA and CDR2 is SQIVND in the germline V gene (reference sequence). CDR3 residues: CASSRRGNYEQYF. CDR3 DNA sequence: TGTGCCAGTAGTCGTCGCGGGAACTACGAGCAGTACTTC. Complete variable domain (other parts from reference TRBV19 and TRBJ2-7): DGGITQSPKYLFRKEGQNVTLSCEQNLNHDAMYWYRQDPGQGLRLIYYSQIVNDFQKGDIAEGYSVSREKKESFPLTVTSAQKNPTAFYLCASSRRGNYEQYFGPGTRLTVT.

CDR3 bases: TGTGCCAGCAACCCCGGCAGGCAGAACAATCAGCCCCAGCATTTT. This translates into CASNPGRQNNQPQHF. This chain links TRBV7-8 with TRBJ1-5; no firm D call. The CDR3 totals 15 residues. V gave up 7 bases and J gave up 3 bases, with 16 bases separating them. Germline CDR1 and CDR2: SGHVS and FQNEAQ.

Points on this clone: One junction end disagrees with the germline gene, perhaps due to a read error. The gene calls are TRBV5-6 and TRBJ2-2, with 10 bases identical to TRBD1. CDR1 and CDR2 (germline): SGHDT, YYEEEE. This CDR3 contains 15 residues. The CDR3 coding sequence is TGTCCCAGCAGCCCGGGACAGGGGAGCACCGGGGAGCTGTTTTTT. It is translated as CPSSPGQGSTGELFF.

This clone was counted once. This chain links TRBV9 with TRBJ2-5; 7 bases map to TRBD2. Germline assignment: CDR1 SGDLS and CDR2 YYNGEE. CDR3 length: 16 residues. With V trimmed by 4 bases and J by 2 bases, 11 bases remained unmatched. The DNA for the CDR3 is TGTGCCAGCAGCCCGGGAGGATGGGGGGGGCAAGAGACCCAGTACTTC. Amino acids: CASSPGGWGGQETQYF. Supplemented by reference TRBV9 and TRBJ2-5, the full variable domain reads DSGVTQTPKHLITATGQRVTLRCSPRSGDLSVYWYQQSLDQGLQFLIQYYNGEERAKGNILERFSAQQFPDLHSELNLSSLELGDSALYFCASSPGGWGGQETQYFGPGTRLLVL.

This clone was recorded once. The V gene is TRBV5-4, the J gene TRBJ2-7; TRBD1 matches 9 bases. The CDR3 loop spans 16 amino acids. With 4 bases clipped from V and 5 bases from J, the junction kept 13 bases outside the gene matches. The germline CDR1 and CDR2 sequences are SGHNT and YYREEE (reference sequence). The CDR3 nucleotides are TGTGCCAGCAGCCCCATCCCGGGACAGGGTTTCCACGAGCAGTACTTC. This translates into CASSPIPGQGFHEQYF.

The CDR3 region is CASRGTPSEQYF. As DNA, the CDR3 is TGTGCCAGCAGGGGGACACCAAGCGAGCAGTACTTC. The genes are TRBV6-5 and TRBJ2-7; D possibly corresponds to TRBD1 (6 bases). Germline values: CDR1 MNHEY, CDR2 SVGAGI. The CDR3 consists of 12 residues. V gave up 6 bases and J gave up 6 bases, with 12 bases separating them.

The chain has TRBV29-1 and TRBJ1-2, with D possibly matching TRBD1 (6 bases). Between the trimmed V and J ends, which lost 4 bases and 6 bases, there was a span of 15 bases. Germline CDR1 reads SQVTM; CDR2 reads ANQGSEA. This CDR3 is built from 13 residues. The DNA for the CDR3 is TGCAGCGTTGTCAGTCAGGGGTCTGATGGCTACACCTTC. Amino acids: CSVVSQGSDGYTF.

The chain employs TRBV6-1 and TRBJ2-7, with a tentative D call TRBD1 (6 bases). Germline V lookup: CDR1 MNHNS, CDR2 SASEGT. The CDR3 covers 12 residues. V shed 10 bases and J shed 9 bases, with 19 bases lying between them. CDR3 DNA sequence: TGTGCCACCGGTGGGGGCTCCGGGGTGCAGTACTTC. Residues: CATGGGSGVQYF.

The chain uses TRBV14 and TRBJ1-4; TRBD1 might be the D (6 bases). The CDR3 contains 15 residues. V was pared by 5 bases and J by 8 bases, with 18 bases between. Germline V CDR1 and CDR2: SGHDN, FVKESK. The CDR3 nucleotides are TGTGCCAGCAGCGAATTGGGCAGGGGTGGCGAAAAACTGTTTTTT. This translates into CASSELGRGGEKLFF.

The chain uses TRBV28 and TRBJ2-3; no clear D. Germline assignment: CDR1 MDHEN and CDR2 SYDVKM. The CDR3 has 11 amino acids. The germline V and J ends were trimmed by 3 bases and 8 bases, with 6 bases remaining between them. This CDR3 reads CASSFFGTQYF. The CDR3 nucleotides read TGTGCCAGCAGTTTTTTCGGTACGCAGTATTTT.

V gene TRBV2 combines with J gene TRBJ1-1; no definite D call. Germline CDR1 SNHLY, CDR2 FYNNEI. V lost 7 bases, J lost 7 bases, and 10 bases lay in between. This CDR3 has 11 amino acids. DNA for the CDR3: TGTGCCAGCATGGGAGGTAGTGAAGCTTTCTTT. As protein: CASMGGSEAFF.

CDR3 protein: CASSLAGASGTQYF. DNA for the CDR3: TGTGCCAGCAGTTTAGCGGGAGCGAGTGGTACGCAGTATTTT. The chain joins TRBV28 to TRBJ2-3; the match to TRBD2 covers 7 bases. V was clipped by 2 bases and J by 8 bases; unmatched bases: 7. The CDR3 contains 14 residues. Per the germline V gene, CDR1 is MDHEN and CDR2 is SYDVKM.

The sample holds a few counts of this clone. This CDR3 reads CASSLARAGANVLTF. The CDR3 nucleotides are TGTGCCAGCAGCCTCGCGAGGGCTGGGGCCAACGTCCTGACTTTC. The chain is built from TRBV14 and TRBJ2-6, with a tentative D call TRBD2 (5 bases). This CDR3 region has 15 residues. Trimming cost V 4 bases and J 2 bases, with 9 bases left between them. CDR1 and CDR2 from the germline V gene are SGHDN and FVKESK.

The rearrangement uses TRBV6-1 and TRBJ2-2, with D possibly being TRBD1 (6 bases). The CDR3 length is 15 residues. Trimming removed 6 bases from V and 5 bases from J, with 16 bases in between. The germline CDR1 and CDR2 sequences are MNHNS and SASEGT. The CDR3: CASRKDRRWTGELFF. The CDR3 DNA reads as TGTGCCAGCAGAAAGGACAGACGATGGACCGGGGAGCTGTTTTTT.

The rearrangement uses TRBV10-1 and TRBJ2-3; D remains ambiguous. CDR1 and CDR2 from the germline V gene are WNHNN and SYGVQD (reference sequence). Between the trimmed V and J ends, which lost 3 bases and 2 bases, there was a span of 12 bases. The CDR3 runs to 15 residues. CDR3 region: CASSEFGQPTDTQYF. Here the CDR3 DNA reads TGCGCCAGCAGTGAATTTGGGCAGCCCACAGATACGCAGTATTTT.